This TCR beta chain was identified in a study of shared clonotypes between healthy human individuals (dated by TCRdb to the early 2020s). For the study in its entirety: Two women and a few men aged 18 to 49 years were included in the cohort. For each donor, three plates each were used for CD4 naive and CD4 memory, two plates were used for CD8 naive, and one plate was used for CD8 memory. Blood TCR repertoires of four to six healthy adults were deeply sequenced to estimate repertoire size and the extent of clonotype sharing between individuals. Libraries were prepared and TCR repertoires were sequenced by different laboratories using diverse techniques, in order to increase sequencing depth and limit assay-specific biases. Leukapheresis yielded between about 0.9 and 9.5 billion PBMCs per donor. Study-wide findings and limitations: Clonotypes shared by all four sorted-subset donors showed higher generation probabilities than non-shared clonotypes. Larger estimated clonotype richness was generally found for naive subsets than for memory subsets. The genetic and exposure-history diversity represented was limited by the small number of donors. Pairwise subsampling indicated that sequencing depth was expected to affect the degree of clonotype sharing among donors. Roughly 5% of naive CD4, around 3.5% of naive CD8, roughly 2.5% of memory CD4, and 0.4% of memory CD8 clonotypes were shared across a few donors. Only blood was sampled, and tissue TCR repertoires likely differ from those in blood. Even with the large sequencing depth, rarefaction of the sorted-subset datasets indicated that sequencing was incomplete.

The CDR1 and CDR2 encoded by the germline V gene are SNHLY and FYNNEI. The junction carries 12 bases between V and J, which are trimmed by 7 bases and 3 bases respectively. The CDR3 runs 13 residues from the cysteine to the phenylalanine. The only DNA kept is the CDR3, 39 bases in frame from the first base. For the CD8 naive samples, CD45RO-negative cells were positively selected for CCR7, yielding a CD45RA+CCR7+ population from which TemRA cells were excluded. The donors were healthy, HIV-negative adults who had no recently reported acute infections or vaccinations. Every donor was a Caucasian adult living in Nashville, Tennessee, USA. Blood was obtained by leukapheresis, after which PBMCs were separated by Ficoll-Histopaque density gradient centrifugation and cryopreserved in liquid nitrogen vapor phase. Purity and quantity of every magnetically sorted T cell population were checked by analytical flow cytometry. Each sorted fraction had its genomic DNA isolated and then quantified by UV absorbance on a Nanodrop 2000c.

TCR CDR3 regions were amplified from genomic DNA by multiplex PCR using the deep immunoSEQ assay. Genomic DNA extracted from each cell subset was distributed evenly over all wells of several immunoSEQ 96-well plates, and each plate served as one replicate. Each replicate PCR for sorted subsets received around 210 ng genomic DNA, equal to about 29,000 T cell genomes. Purified libraries were measured with a Qubit 3.0 fluorometer, size-checked on a Bioanalyzer 2100, and measured again with the KAPA Library Quantification kit. Every immunoSEQ 96-well plate was sequenced on a dedicated single-read 150-cycle Illumina NextSeq 550 flow cell. In the paper's pipeline: The immunoSEQ output contained only junctional sequences without quality scores, so filtering could not match that applied to full-length reads. Sequences were annotated with PyIR, a Python wrapper for IgBLAST v1.9, and V/J genes and CDR3 were assigned using IMGT germline references. Reads were filtered out if the reads had weak V/J assignments (E-value above 1e-6), no CDR3, stop codons, out-of-frame junctions, or ambiguous translated residues. V3J clonotypes were defined by identical inferred V gene, J gene, and CDR3 amino acid sequence. The percentage overlap between two repertoires was calculated by dividing the number of shared unique clonotypes by the size of the smaller repertoire. Repertoire richness was assessed with RTK rarefaction, the Chao1 estimator, and Recon v2.1 estimates of unobserved clonotypes. Generation probabilities for all TCRbeta clonotypes obtained by the gDNA method from four donors were computed using OLGA. This is the immuneACCESS table as TCRdb keeps it, with only in-frame sequences that have V and J called. A part of the clones is gone; compared with another copy, unresolved V genes explain less than half, and the rest is unexplained. Clonal size and the V and J genes are those of that table, whereas D and trimming came from the DNA. For this sample the table gives about 820,000 clones, of which roughly 92% were detected only once. The top ten hold approximately 25% of the sample.

As regards this clone: Its antigen specificity is not known. One base away there is no much larger clone; base qualities are not given.

This TCR derives from a man aged 25-45 years in good health. Sequencing was performed on naive CD8+ T cells sorted from blood. The cell subset or site label, read with the paper, signifies: CD45RA+CCR7+. The rearrangement joined TRBV2 to TRBJ1-2, with no confident D gene call. The CDR3: CASTGIHDYGYTF. Here is the DNA: TGTGCCAGCACCGGGATCCACGACTATGGCTACACCTTC. Here the CDR3 is joined to the reference TRBV2 and TRBJ1-2 genes, and the full variable domain is: EPEVTQTPSHQVTQMGQEVILRCVPISNHLYFYWYRQILGQKVEFLVSFYNNEISEKSEIFDDQFSVERPDGSNFTLKIRSTKLEDSAMYFCASTGIHDYGYTFGSGTRLTVV.